This TCR beta chain was sequenced during a study of shared clonotypes between healthy human individuals. Sequencing was performed with immunoSEQ multiplex PCR; in TCRdb, only in-frame clones are kept and a portion is missing. The sample contains 1.6 million or so clones, 98% to 99% of which appear only once. This CDR3 contains 19 residues. Germline V gene sequence: CDR1 LGHNA, CDR2 YSLEER. After removal of 0 bases from V and 1 base from J, the junction contained 10 bases not matched to a gene. This clonotype was obtained from a man between 25 and 39 years old in good health. The sequenced sample consisted of naive CD4+ T cells sorted from blood. The sample's subset: CD45RA+ positively selected. This chain uses TRBV4-3 with TRBJ2-1, with 9 bases lining up with TRBD2. DNA of the CDR3: TGCGCCAGCAGCCAAGATCCCCCTAGCGGGATAATTTCCTACAATGAGCAGTTCTTC. Encoded protein: CASSQDPPSGIISYNEQFF.